These 20 T cell receptor beta chains originate from one sample sequenced in a study of T cell responses to AZD1222 COVID-19 vaccine. Sequencing was performed with immunoSEQ multiplex PCR; in TCRdb, only in-frame clones are kept and a portion is missing. The sample yields about 81,000 clones, 75% to 95% seen once. The sample consisted of peripheral blood, taken 28 days after the second AZD1222 dose. These receptor sequences come from an adult who received the AZD1222 COVID-19 vaccine.

The chain is built from TRBV7-3 and TRBJ1-1, with D unclear. Germline values: CDR1 SGHTA, CDR2 FQGTGA. Trimming removed 0 bases at V and 1 base at J, with 6 bases between. This CDR3 spans 14 amino acids. CDR3 residues: CASSLTSGNTEAFF. The CDR3 DNA reads as TGTGCCAGCAGCTTAACGTCGGGGAACACTGAAGCTTTCTTT.

The chain joins TRBV7-9 to TRBJ1-1; no clear D. The V end was cut by 5 bases, the J end by 2 bases, with 12 bases between. CDR3 length equals 14 residues. The germline gives CDR1 SEHNR, CDR2 FQNEAQ (reference sequence). The CDR3 DNA follows: TGTGCCAGCAGCCTATTGAGGGAAAACACTGAAGCTTTCTTT. Translated, it gives CASSLLRENTEAFF.

The chain uses TRBV5-6 and TRBJ2-1, with 9 bases matching TRBD1. The germline V gene encodes CDR1 SGHDT and CDR2 YYEEEE. V shed 4 bases, J shed 4 bases, and the junction held 6 bases outside the gene matches. The CDR3 has 15 residues. The CDR3 coding sequence is TGTGCCAGCAGCCGACTTGGGACAGGGTACAATGAGCAGTTCTTC. The encoded protein is CASSRLGTGYNEQFF.

The rearrangement links TRBV6-5 to TRBJ1-1; weak D call: TRBD1 (6 bases). The germline gives CDR1 MNHEY, CDR2 SVGAGI. Trimming took off 11 bases at V and 5 bases at J, with 15 bases between the two ends. The CDR3 sequence is 12 residues long. CDR3 residues: CAHEGGRTEAFF. Written as DNA, the CDR3 is TGTGCCCACGAGGGGGGGCGGACTGAAGCTTTCTTT.

The chain links TRBV18 to TRBJ2-1; 10 bases line up with TRBD2. V lost 2 bases, J lost 2 bases, and 3 bases stayed unmatched. CDR1 and CDR2 from the germline V gene are KGHSH and LQKENI. The CDR3 contains 16 residues. The CDR3 region has the DNA TGTGCCAGCTCACCAACTAGCGGGGTAGCCTACAATGAGCAGTTCTTC. Amino acid sequence: CASSPTSGVAYNEQFF.

The chain recombines TRBV5-6 with TRBJ2-2; D is ambiguous. V dropped 0 bases and J dropped 6 bases, with 15 bases sitting between them. Germline loops: CDR1 SGHDT, CDR2 YYEEEE. This CDR3 has 16 amino acids. The CDR3 loop is CASSLGGSTGSGELFF. The CDR3 region has the DNA TGTGCCAGCAGCTTGGGCGGTAGTACCGGCTCCGGGGAGCTGTTTTTT.

The chain uses TRBV18 and TRBJ1-2, with D maybe TRBD1 (6 bases). Trimming removed 3 bases from V and 7 bases from J, with 9 bases in between. The CDR3 loop spans 12 amino acids. CDR1 is KGHSH, CDR2 LQKENI, per germline. This CDR3 is CASSPGGPGYTF. The CDR3 region has the DNA TGTGCCAGCTCACCTGGGGGGCCTGGCTACACCTTC. The complete variable domain, with remaining parts taken from reference TRBV18 and TRBJ1-2, reads NAGVMQNPRHLVRRRGQEARLRCSPMKGHSHVYWYRQLPEEGLKFMVYLQKENIIDESGMPKERFSAEFPKEGPSILRIQQVVRGDSAAYFCASSPGGPGYTFGSGTRLTVV.

This sequence joins TRBV28 and TRBJ2-1; either TRBD1 or TRBD2 may fit D (5 bases each). Germline V gives CDR1 MDHEN, CDR2 SYDVKM. CDR3 length: 15 amino acids. V shed 3 bases and J shed 4 bases, with 13 bases lying between them. DNA for the CDR3: TGTGCCAGCAGTTTTCCGGGGCAGCCTTACAATGAGCAGTTCTTC. This gives the protein CASSFPGQPYNEQFF. The whole variable domain, filled in from reference TRBV28 and TRBJ2-1, reads DVKVTQSSRYLVKRTGEKVFLECVQDMDHENMFWYRQDPGLGLRLIYFSYDVKMKEKGDIPEGYSVSREKKERFSLILESASTNQTSMYLCASSFPGQPYNEQFFGPGTRLTVL.

In the case of this clone: Other nucleotide sequences from this sample produce the same CDR3. The V and J genes are TRBV5-6 and TRBJ1-5; the D is unclear. The CDR3 is made up of 12 amino acids. The V gene lost 0 bases and the J gene lost 5 bases, with 3 bases spanning the gap. CDR1 and CDR2 (germline): SGHDT, YYEEEE. The CDR3 nucleotides are TGTGCCAGCAGCTTGGGAGATCAGCCCCAGCATTTT. Its protein product is CASSLGDQPQHF. Based on the CDR3 plus reference TRBV5-6 and TRBJ1-5, the full variable domain is DAGVTQSPTHLIKTRGQQVTLRCSPKSGHDTVSWYQQALGQGPQFIFQYYEEEERQRGNFPDRFSGHQFPNYSSELNVNALLLGDSALYLCASSLGDQPQHFGDGTRLSIL.

This clone was seen once. This chain connects TRBV28 to TRBJ2-1, with 10 bases fitting TRBD1. Germline V gene data show CDR1 as MDHEN and CDR2 as SYDVKM. The CDR3 length is 16 residues. With V trimmed by 7 bases and J by 4 bases, 10 bases remained unmatched. Written as DNA, the CDR3 is TGTGCCAGCAACACCCCGGGACAGGGGATGTACAATGAGCAGTTCTTC. As protein: CASNTPGQGMYNEQFF.

The V and J genes are TRBV11-2 and TRBJ2-7; D not certain. Germline loops: CDR1 SGHAT, CDR2 FQNNGV. V was clipped by 1 base and J by 6 bases, with 4 bases between them. The CDR3 totals 11 residues. CDR3 DNA: TGTGCCAGCAGCTTAGCGGGCGAGCAGTACTTC. This translates into CASSLAGEQYF. The full variable domain, its missing parts supplied by reference TRBV11-2 and TRBJ2-7, is EAGVAQSPRYKIIEKRQSVAFWCNPISGHATLYWYQQILGQGPKLLIQFQNNGVVDDSQLPKDRFSAERLKGVDSTLKIQPAKLEDSAVYLCASSLAGEQYFGPGTRLTVT.

The chain couples TRBV27 to TRBJ1-1; D is uncertain. The CDR3 is 14 amino acids. Germline V gives CDR1 MNHEY, CDR2 SMNVEV (reference sequence). V was trimmed by 7 bases and J by 0 bases, leaving 12 bases between them. The CDR3 protein is CASTSGAVNTEAFF. CDR3 in DNA: TGTGCCAGCACCTCGGGCGCGGTGAACACTGAAGCTTTCTTT.

V is TRBV30 and J is TRBJ1-1; D gene uncertain. CDR1 and CDR2 (germline): GTSNPN, SVGIG (reference sequence). V was shortened by 0 bases and J by 1 base, with 9 bases between the two germline ends. The CDR3 is 14 residues long. This CDR3 reads CAWSVVAPNTEAFF. In nucleotides, the CDR3 is TGTGCCTGGAGTGTAGTGGCCCCGAACACTGAAGCTTTCTTT.

For the CDR3, the DNA is TGTGCCAGCAGCCCCGACAGGACCACCGGGGAGCTGTTTTTT. It translates to CASSPDRTTGELFF. The rearrangement uses TRBV7-3 and TRBJ2-2; a weak D match, TRBD1 (6 bases). With 5 bases removed from V and 4 bases from J, the gap between germline ends came to 11 bases. The germline gives CDR1 SGHTA, CDR2 FQGTGA. The CDR3 sequence is 14 residues long.

This clone was picked up one time. The rearrangement links TRBV9 to TRBJ1-5, with D unresolved. CDR3 length: 14 amino acids. In germline, CDR1 is SGDLS, CDR2 YYNGEE. V lost 3 bases to trimming and J lost 1 base, with 8 bases between them. CDR3 region: CASSEGLSNQPQHF. DNA of the CDR3: TGTGCCAGCAGCGAGGGATTAAGCAATCAGCCCCAGCATTTT.

The chain has TRBV24-1 and TRBJ1-1; 7 positions match TRBD1. Germline lookup yields CDR1 KGHDR and CDR2 SFDVKD. The CDR3 loop spans 14 amino acids. J lost 11 bases, V lost 4 bases, and 12 bases had no gene match. The CDR3 DNA reads as TGTGCCACCAGTGACCCCGGACAGGCCCGTGGGGCTTTCTTT. Its translation: CATSDPGQARGAFF.

This clone was found once. This sequence joins TRBV6-5 and TRBJ1-1, with no clear D. The CDR3 totals 14 residues. V dropped 6 bases and J dropped 7 bases, with 18 bases sitting between them. Germline V CDR1 and CDR2: MNHEY, SVGAGI. CDR3: CASSLGGEVGEAFF. The CDR3 nucleotides are TGTGCCAGCAGCCTCGGCGGGGAGGTGGGTGAAGCTTTCTTT.

The chain links TRBV5-1 to TRBJ1-1; D gene unclear. The CDR3 runs 15 residues. Looked up from germline, CDR1 is SGHRS and CDR2 is YFSETQ. V lost 0 bases and J lost 1, with 10 bases in between. Here the CDR3 reads CASSLGGRSNTEAFF. The CDR3 DNA reads TGCGCCAGCAGCTTGGGAGGACGGTCGAACACTGAAGCTTTCTTT.

The chain combines TRBV18 with TRBJ2-3; D gene uncertain. Germline CDR1 and CDR2: KGHSH and LQKENI. This CDR3 is built from 14 residues. V lost 6 bases and J 2 bases, leaving 12 bases between the germline ends. The CDR3, as DNA: TGTGCCAGCTCGACCAGGATTTCCACAGATACGCAGTATTTT. Translation gives CASSTRISTDTQYF. Drawing the rest from reference TRBV18 and TRBJ2-3, the complete variable domain is NAGVMQNPRHLVRRRGQEARLRCSPMKGHSHVYWYRQLPEEGLKFMVYLQKENIIDESGMPKERFSAEFPKEGPSILRIQQVVRGDSAAYFCASSTRISTDTQYFGPGTRLTVL.

This clone appeared once. The chain carries TRBV6-1 and TRBJ1-6; D might be TRBD1 (6 bases). The CDR3 spans 17 residues. Between the trimmed V and J ends, which lost 1 base and 2 bases, there was a span of 12 bases. Per germline, CDR1 MNHNS and CDR2 SASEGT. The CDR3 DNA is TGTGCCAGCAGTGAAGGAGGGGGGGTCACCTATAATTCACCCCTCCACTTT. Its translation: CASSEGGGVTYNSPLHF.